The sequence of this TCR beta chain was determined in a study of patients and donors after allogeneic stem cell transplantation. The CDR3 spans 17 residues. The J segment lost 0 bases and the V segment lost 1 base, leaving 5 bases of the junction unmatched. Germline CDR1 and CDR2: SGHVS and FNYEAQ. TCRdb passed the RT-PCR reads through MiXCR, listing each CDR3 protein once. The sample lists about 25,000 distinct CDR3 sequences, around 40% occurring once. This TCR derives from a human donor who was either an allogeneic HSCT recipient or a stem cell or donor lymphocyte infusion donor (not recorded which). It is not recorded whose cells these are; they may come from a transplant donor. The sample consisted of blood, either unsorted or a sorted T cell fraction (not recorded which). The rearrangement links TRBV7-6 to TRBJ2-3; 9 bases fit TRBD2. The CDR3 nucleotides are TGTGCCAGCAGCTTAGGTAGCGGGAGCACTAGCACAGATACGCAGTATTTT. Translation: CASSLGSGSTSTDTQYF.